The present T cell receptor (beta chain) was sequenced within a study of blood T cell repertoires in COVID-19. Per the original data handling: Amplified reference gene primers provided the basis for estimating nucleated cell counts. TCRdb keeps only in-frame clones here, not all; method: immunoSEQ multiplex PCR. For V, J and clone size, that table is used; D and trimming come from the DNA. The data contain some 530,000 clones, 80% to 90% of them singletons. This clone was picked up a small number of times. The CDR3 runs to 16 residues. V shed 5 bases and J 7 bases; nucleotides not matched to a gene: 7. Germline CDR1 reads SGHNT; CDR2 reads YENEEA.

This chain links TRBV11-3 with TRBJ2-2, with 13 bases that match TRBD2. The sequence was collected from a human donor in a cohort sampled during active COVID-19. The sample was peripheral blood. The CDR3, as DNA: TGTGCCAGCAGCGCGGGACTAGCGGGAAAAGTCGGGGAGCTGTTTTTT. The encoded protein is CASSAGLAGKVGELFF.